The rows below give T cell receptor beta chains drawn from one sample of a study. TCRdb re-analysed the RT-PCR reads in MiXCR, keeping a single row per CDR3 protein. The profile covers about 680,000 distinct CDR3 sequences, with approximately 14% appearing a single time and around 3.3% taken by the ten largest. Sequencing was performed on memory CD4+ T cells from blood. These TCRs come from a female donor in good health, serving as a healthy control. Each CDR3 is given with its conserved first and last residue. D genes are given only for firm matches. Size is omitted from some rows. Given values are once, few, many or a class for expanded clones.

size: -; J: TRBJ2-5; V: TRBV29-1; D: TRBD2; CDR3: CSVVDSGRVAETQYF; DNA: TGCAGCGTTGTGGATAGCGGGAGGGTAGCAGAGACCCAGTACTTC
size: -; J: TRBJ2-3; V: TRBV28; D: -; CDR3: CASRQHRADTQYF; DNA: TGTGCCAGCAGACAACACAGGGCAGATACGCAGTATTTT
size: few; J: TRBJ1-5; V: TRBV4-1; D: -; CDR3: CASSQVSSNQPQHF; DNA: TGCGCCAGCAGCCAAGTGTCTAGCAATCAGCCCCAGCATTTT
size: many; J: TRBJ2-7; V: TRBV7-9; D: TRBD2; CDR3: CASSTGLAGEAWTYEQYF; DNA: TGTGCCAGCAGCACGGGACTAGCGGGAGAGGCTTGGACCTACGAGCAGTACTTC
size: -; J: TRBJ2-4; V: TRBV11-2; D: -; CDR3: CASTDVNIQYF; DNA: TGTGCCAGCACCGACGTGAACATTCAGTACTTC
size: many; J: TRBJ2-1; V: TRBV29-1; D: -; CDR3: CSVEGSRATYNEQFF; DNA: TGCAGCGTTGAGGGTTCCCGCGCCACCTACAATGAGCAGTTCTTC
size: -; J: TRBJ1-5; V: TRBV2; D: TRBD1; CDR3: CASSERGLNQPQHF; DNA: TGTGCCAGCAGTGAAAGGGGGCTAAATCAGCCCCAGCATTTT
size: many; J: TRBJ1-5; V: TRBV20-1; D: TRBD1; CDR3: CSATPGQGAGQPQHF; DNA: TGCAGTGCGACCCCGGGACAGGGGGCCGGTCAGCCCCAGCATTTT
size: few; J: TRBJ2-7; V: TRBV27; D: TRBD2; CDR3: CASRPAGHSYEQYF; DNA: TGTGCCAGCAGACCAGCGGGGCACTCCTACGAGCAGTACTTC
size: -; J: TRBJ2-1; V: TRBV10-3; D: TRBD2; CDR3: CAISEGPSGRSGVSYNEQFF; DNA: TGTGCCATCAGTGAGGGGCCTAGCGGGAGAAGTGGTGTATCCTACAATGAGCAGTTCTTC